Sequencing of this T cell receptor (beta chain) was carried out in a study of brain T cells in children with intractable seizures. Study-level points and caveats: Viral specificity was inferred only from CDR3 similarity; HCMV serostatus was unknown.

Assay: immunoSEQ multiplex PCR; the TCRdb copy retains only in-frame clones and omits some. The sample includes around 80,000 clones, around 90% of them seen just once. Only cases whose brain tissue showed the highest T cell transcript signatures were sequenced. Patients received at least one anti-epileptic drug before surgery. Between the trimmed V and J ends, which lost 4 bases and 4 bases, there was a span of 7 bases. The CDR3 is made up of 12 amino acids. Germline assignment: CDR1 GTSNPN and CDR2 SVGIG (reference sequence). With respect to this clone: Its antigen is unidentified.

The sequenced sample was peripheral blood, obtained at surgery. The sequence was obtained from a girl aged 2 to 9 with Rasmussen encephalitis and intractable seizures. The chain recombines TRBV30 with TRBJ1-4; the D is unclear. CDR3 protein: CAWNSLNEKLFF. In DNA, the CDR3 is TGTGCCTGGAACAGCCTTAATGAAAAACTGTTTTTT.